These 28 T cell receptor beta chains were sequenced from one sample in a study of blood T cell repertoires in COVID-19. Repertoires were generated with immunoSEQ multiplex PCR, while TCRdb's copy carries only in-frame clones and drops some. In the table there are under 300,000 clones, roughly 89% of which are singletons. Sequencing used peripheral blood. All receptors come from a woman between 35 and 50 years old who had recovered from COVID-19.

The chain employs TRBV4-3 and TRBJ1-1; 10 bases agree with TRBD1. The V and J ends lost 5 bases and 7 bases, in that order; junction bases with no gene match: 7. Germline V lookup: CDR1 LGHNA, CDR2 YSLEER. There are 14 residues in the CDR3. CDR3 sequence: CASSVRQGAIEAFF. The CDR3 nucleotides are TGCGCCAGCAGCGTCCGACAGGGGGCTATTGAAGCTTTCTTT.

The V and J genes are TRBV24-1 and TRBJ2-1, with TRBD2 identical over 12 bases. Germline CDR1 and CDR2: KGHDR and SFDVKD. This CDR3 has 16 residues. V lost 3 bases and J lost 8; bases outside the gene matches: 7. The CDR3 sequence is CATSDLTSGSFYEQFF. The CDR3 region has the DNA TGTGCCACCAGTGATCTGACTAGCGGGAGTTTCTATGAGCAGTTCTTC.

The rearrangement joins TRBV6-2 or TRBV6-3 to TRBJ2-1; 7 nucleotides line up with TRBD2. There are 15 residues in the CDR3. V trimming: 0 bases; J trimming: 5 bases; junction bases outside the gene matches: 4. CDR1 is MNHEY and CDR2 is SVGEGT in the germline V gene. In DNA, the CDR3 is TGTGCCAGCAGTTACTCAGCGGGAAGGAACAATGAGCAGTTCTTC. This sequence encodes CASSYSAGRNNEQFF.

The chain has TRBV7-9 and TRBJ1-1; D might be TRBD1 (6 bases). Germline lookup yields CDR1 SEHNR and CDR2 FQNEAQ (reference sequence). The CDR3 is made up of 15 amino acids. The germline V and J ends were trimmed by 4 bases and 0 bases, with 12 bases remaining between them. The CDR3 protein is CASSSPDRMNTEAFF. CDR3 bases: TGTGCCAGCAGCTCACCGGACAGAATGAACACTGAAGCTTTCTTT.

The chain links TRBV2 to TRBJ1-4; weak D call: TRBD1 (6 bases). Per germline, CDR1 SNHLY and CDR2 FYNNEI. Trimming pared 6 bases from V and 5 bases from J, leaving 16 bases between. This CDR3 region has 15 residues. The CDR3 nucleotides are TGTGCCAGCAGAGGTCGTGGGACAAGAAATGAAAAACTGTTTTTT. It translates to CASRGRGTRNEKLFF.

The gene calls are TRBV4-1 and TRBJ2-1; the D gene is possibly TRBD2 (6 bases). The CDR3 is 16 amino acids. CDR1 and CDR2 (germline): MGHRA, YSYEKL. The ends were cut back, 7 bases at V and 5 bases at J, with 21 bases in the middle. CDR3 DNA sequence: TGCGCCAGCACCCTAAGTCCAGGGTGGGAGGACAATGAGCAGTTCTTC. The encoded protein is CASTLSPGWEDNEQFF.

The V call is TRBV4-1, the J call TRBJ2-1; tentative D call: TRBD2 (6 bases). Looked up from germline, CDR1 is MGHRA and CDR2 is YSYEKL. This CDR3 contains 15 residues. Trimming took off 3 bases at V and 5 bases at J, with 14 bases between the two ends. The CDR3 DNA sequence: TGCGCCAGCAGCCAGGGGGACTGGGGAGACAATGAGCAGTTCTTC. This codes for CASSQGDWGDNEQFF.

In DNA form, the CDR3 reads TGTGCCAGCAGTTACGGCATGAACACTGAAGCTTTCTTT. Its protein is CASSYGMNTEAFF. The chain couples TRBV6-5 to TRBJ1-1; no clear D. The germline CDR1 and CDR2 sequences are MNHEY and SVGAGI. V shed 2 bases and J shed 0 bases, with 4 bases lying between them. CDR3 length: 13 residues.

This chain connects TRBV11-2 to TRBJ2-2, with D unclear. V was shortened by 0 bases and J by 6 bases, with 8 bases between the two germline ends. The CDR3 has 14 amino acids. CDR1 SGHAT and CDR2 FQNNGV come from the germline V gene. CDR3: CASSLDLLAGELFF. The CDR3 DNA reads TGTGCCAGCAGCTTAGATCTGTTAGCCGGGGAGCTGTTTTTT. Full variable domain (outside the CDR3, taken from reference TRBV11-2 and TRBJ2-2): EAGVAQSPRYKIIEKRQSVAFWCNPISGHATLYWYQQILGQGPKLLIQFQNNGVVDDSQLPKDRFSAERLKGVDSTLKIQPAKLEDSAVYLCASSLDLLAGELFFGEGSRLTVL.

As to this clone: One junction end does not reproduce the germline sequence, and a read error may be involved. The chain recombines TRBV28 with TRBJ1-6, with D possibly being TRBD1 (6 bases). Germline CDR1 reads MDHEN; CDR2 reads SYDVKM. CDR3 length: 14 amino acids. The CDR3 nucleotides are TGTGCCGGCAGGCAGGGGATGGGTAATTCACCCCTCCACTTT. It encodes CAGRQGMGNSPLHF.

This clone has only one observation. This chain links TRBV11-2 with TRBJ2-1; 14 bases fit TRBD2. The V gene's germline CDR1 is SGHAT and CDR2 FQNNGV. Losses at the gene ends were 5 bases for V and 9 bases for J; bases not matched to a gene: 3. The CDR3 totals 14 residues. The CDR3 region is CASSQGLAGVEQFF. The DNA of the CDR3 is TGTGCCAGCAGCCAGGGACTAGCGGGAGTTGAGCAGTTCTTC.

The CDR3 DNA reads as TGTGCCATCAGTGAAGGACAGGGGGTTTGGACTGAAGCTTTCTTT. Translating gives CAISEGQGVWTEAFF. The V gene is TRBV10-3, the J gene TRBJ1-1; 10 bases map to TRBD1. This CDR3 has 15 residues. V trimming: 3 bases; J trimming: 5 bases; junction bases outside the gene matches: 6. Germline lookup yields CDR1 ENHRY and CDR2 SYGVKD.

J is TRBJ1-2 and V is TRBV5-1; TRBD1 is a possible D gene (6 bases). The V end was cut by 2 bases, the J end by 6 bases, with 11 bases between. Germline V CDR1 and CDR2: SGHRS, YFSETQ. The CDR3 contains 13 residues. Written as DNA, the CDR3 is TGCGCCAGCAGCTTTACAGGGTCCGATGGCTACACCTTC. Translating gives CASSFTGSDGYTF.

This clone showed up just once. The V call is TRBV5-1, the J call TRBJ2-6; D is uncertain. Looked up from germline, CDR1 is SGHRS and CDR2 is YFSETQ. The V and J ends lost 4 bases and 3 bases respectively, with 11 bases between them. The CDR3 is made up of 15 amino acids. The CDR3 sequence is CASSPSSFGANVLTF. CDR3 DNA sequence: TGCGCCAGCAGCCCGAGTTCGTTTGGGGCCAACGTCCTGACTTTC.

This chain connects TRBV6-2 or TRBV6-3 to TRBJ2-3; TRBD1 matches at 8 bases. The junction had 6 bases not matched to a gene; V was cut back by 5 bases and J by 2 bases. Germline values: CDR1 MNHEY, CDR2 SVGEGT. The CDR3 runs 15 residues. The CDR3 loop reads CASSTTTGATDTQYF. CDR3 nucleotide sequence: TGTGCCAGCAGTACTACGACAGGGGCCACAGATACGCAGTATTTT.

This rearrangement joins TRBV11-3 to TRBJ1-1; possibly TRBD1 for D (6 bases). The CDR3 totals 13 residues. Per germline, CDR1 SGHNT and CDR2 YENEEA. The V gene lost 2 bases and the J gene lost 7 bases, with 11 bases spanning the gap. CDR3 loop: CASSLYSDSEAFF. In DNA, the CDR3 is TGTGCCAGCAGCTTATACTCGGACAGTGAAGCTTTCTTT.

This chain connects TRBV2 to TRBJ1-1; 8 bases map to TRBD1. Germline CDR1 reads SNHLY; CDR2 reads FYNNEI. The CDR3 totals 16 residues. Germline trimming cut 4 bases from V and 1 base from J; bases unmatched to any gene: 8. The CDR3: CASSVWDRRPNTEAFF. DNA of the CDR3: TGTGCCAGCAGTGTCTGGGACAGGAGACCGAACACTGAAGCTTTCTTT. The variable domain in full, completed from reference TRBV2 and TRBJ1-1, reads EPEVTQTPSHQVTQMGQEVILRCVPISNHLYFYWYRQILGQKVEFLVSFYNNEISEKSEIFDDQFSVERPDGSNFTLKIRSTKLEDSAMYFCASSVWDRRPNTEAFFGQGTRLTVV.

The gene calls are TRBV29-1 and TRBJ2-1; D gene uncertain. Germline CDR1 SQVTM, CDR2 ANQGSEA. The V and J ends lost 1 base and 7 bases respectively, with 8 bases between them. The CDR3 extends over 12 amino acids. CDR3 nucleotides: TGCAGCGTTGAAGTCCAAGCGAATGAGCAGTTCTTC. This codes for CSVEVQANEQFF.

This clone has a single count. The V call is TRBV7-2, the J call TRBJ2-1; tentative D call: TRBD2 (6 bases). Per germline, CDR1 SGHTA and CDR2 FQGNSA. The CDR3 spans 15 residues. With 4 bases removed from V and 9 bases from J, the gap between germline ends came to 19 bases. The DNA of the CDR3 is TGTGCCAGCAGCTCCACCGGAGGCGGGGCCGGTGAGCAGTTCTTC. This encodes CASSSTGGGAGEQFF.

This chain uses TRBV2 with TRBJ1-1, with D perhaps matching TRBD1 (5 bases). The CDR3 is 12 amino acids. From germline, CDR1 is SNHLY and CDR2 FYNNEI. With 8 bases removed from V and 11 bases from J, the gap between germline ends came to 18 bases. In DNA form, the CDR3 reads TGTGCCAGCCAGGTCGGGGGATCTGTGGCTTTCTTT. Its protein product is CASQVGGSVAFF.

This rearrangement joins TRBV30 to TRBJ1-5; D is ambiguous. Trimming left V 3 bases short and J 3 bases short, with 15 bases between. Germline V gene sequence: CDR1 GTSNPN, CDR2 SVGIG (reference sequence). CDR3 length equals 15 residues. CDR3 DNA: TGTGCCTGGAGGCTGGCCCTAGATCCCAATCAGCCCCAGCATTTT. It codes for CAWRLALDPNQPQHF.

The table lists this clone with a count of one. The chain uses TRBV15 and TRBJ1-3, with D unclear. This CDR3 is 17 amino acids long. V was shortened by 0 bases and J by 0 bases, with 12 bases between the two germline ends. Looked up from germline, CDR1 is LNHNV and CDR2 is YYDKDF (reference sequence). This CDR3 is CATSRDRHAFSGNTIYF. The CDR3 DNA reads TGTGCCACCAGCAGAGACAGGCATGCCTTCTCTGGAAACACCATATATTTT.

The rearrangement links TRBV5-4 to TRBJ1-2; D possibly corresponds to TRBD1 (6 bases). Trimming stripped 0 bases from V and 4 bases from J, with 13 bases between. The CDR3 is 15 residues long. Looked up from germline, CDR1 is SGHNT and CDR2 is YYREEE (reference sequence). CDR3 DNA: TGTGCCAGCAGCTTGGCGGGGGGGCTAGGCTATGGCTACACCTTC. It yields the protein CASSLAGGLGYGYTF.

The rearrangement uses TRBV4-1 and TRBJ2-1; tentative D call: TRBD2 (6 bases). Trimming took off 4 bases at V and 6 bases at J, with 13 bases between the two ends. Germline CDR1 is MGHRA and CDR2 is YSYEKL. The CDR3 is 14 amino acids. The CDR3 protein is CASSRNRDFNEQFF. In DNA form, the CDR3 reads TGCGCCAGCAGCCGCAACCGGGACTTCAATGAGCAGTTCTTC.

V is TRBV4-2 and J is TRBJ2-1, with a tentative D call TRBD2 (6 bases). The CDR3 has 15 amino acids. CDR1 LGHNA and CDR2 YNFKEQ come from the germline V gene. The V and J ends lost 0 bases and 7 bases respectively, with 13 bases between them. CDR3 bases: TGTGCCAGCAGCCAAGATGTTGGGGCGGGGAATGAGCAGTTCTTC. This translates into CASSQDVGAGNEQFF.

The table lists this clone with a few counts. The genes are TRBV3-1 (or the pseudogene TRBV3-2) and TRBJ2-1; 8 bases fit TRBD1. Losses at the gene ends were 1 base for V and 6 bases for J; bases not matched to a gene: 5. The CDR3 consists of 15 residues. The germline CDR1 and CDR2 sequences are LGHDT and YNNKEL (reference sequence). The CDR3 coding sequence is TGTGCCAGCAGCCAAGGGACAGGGTCCCCCAATGAGCAGTTCTTC. This translates into CASSQGTGSPNEQFF.

The chain is built from TRBV6-1 and TRBJ2-3; no firm D call. The CDR3 spans 15 residues. CDR1 and CDR2 (germline): MNHNS, SASEGT. V dropped 1 base and J dropped 0 bases, with 8 bases sitting between them. CDR3 residues: CASSEDGSSTDTQYF. CDR3 nucleotides: TGTGCCAGCAGTGAAGACGGTTCTAGCACAGATACGCAGTATTTT.

The J gene is TRBJ1-6, the V gene TRBV6-5; D not resolved. The CDR3 is 15 amino acids. The V and J ends lost 4 bases and 7 bases respectively, with 14 bases between them. Germline V lookup: CDR1 MNHEY, CDR2 SVGAGI. This CDR3 is CASSFEQRGNSPLHF. For the CDR3, the DNA is TGTGCCAGCAGTTTCGAACAGCGGGGAAATTCACCCCTCCACTTT.